These 12 T cell receptor beta chains share one sample of origin, sequenced in a study of shared clonotypes between healthy human individuals. It was CD45RO-negative cells, positively selected for CCR7, that made up naive CD8 cells, with terminally differentiated effector memory CD45RA+ cells excluded. Assay: immunoSEQ multiplex PCR; the TCRdb copy retains only in-frame clones and omits some. The sample includes about 800,000 clones, about 96% seen only once; the top ten take less than 0.25%. Sequenced: naive CD8+ T cells sorted from blood. The receptors were gathered from a man aged 25-45 years in good health.

This clone was detected once. This chain uses TRBV7-6 with TRBJ2-7, with TRBD2 matching over 7 bases. The V gene end was trimmed by 0 bases and the J gene end by 3 bases; junction bases not matched to a gene: 5. Germline assignment: CDR1 SGHVS and CDR2 FNYEAQ. The length of the CDR3 is 15 residues. The CDR3 sequence: CASSLARGSYYEQYF. The CDR3 coding sequence is TGTGCCAGCAGCTTAGCGCGGGGGAGTTACTACGAGCAGTACTTC.

The chain recombines TRBV5-6 with TRBJ1-2; TRBD1 aligns across 9 bases. Germline CDR1 reads SGHDT; CDR2 reads YYEEEE. CDR3 length: 16 amino acids. Trimming removed 4 bases from V and 0 bases from J; junction bases left unmatched: 7. The CDR3 reads CASSLAGTGSNYGYTF. CDR3 nucleotide sequence: TGTGCCAGCAGCCTGGCCGGGACAGGGTCTAACTATGGCTACACCTTC.

The rearrangement joins TRBV10-2 to TRBJ2-3; 13 nucleotides agree with TRBD2. The CDR3 extends over 15 amino acids. Unmatched junction bases numbered 6, after V lost 6 bases and J lost 6 bases. In germline, CDR1 is WSHSY, CDR2 SAAADI. DNA of the CDR3: TGCGCCAGCAGCGTTACTAGCGGGAGGGCCGATACGCAGTATTTT. The encoded protein is CASSVTSGRADTQYF.

This rearrangement joins TRBV27 to TRBJ2-6, with 7 nucleotides matching TRBD1. The CDR3 consists of 16 residues. V was pared by 6 bases and J by 0 bases, with 5 bases of the junction left unmatched. The germline V gene encodes CDR1 MNHEY and CDR2 SMNVEV (reference sequence). The DNA of the CDR3 is TGTGCCAGCAGAAGACAGGGTTCCTCTGGGGCCAACGTCCTGACTTTC. It specifies CASRRQGSSGANVLTF.

This clone appeared once. The V gene is TRBV7-9, the J gene TRBJ2-1; 13 bases align to TRBD2. Germline V CDR1 and CDR2: SEHNR, FQNEAQ (reference sequence). The CDR3 extends over 18 amino acids. The J segment lost 5 bases and the V segment lost 2 bases, leaving 9 bases of the junction unmatched. This CDR3 is CASSLTTGTSGIHNEQFF. The CDR3 DNA follows: TGTGCCAGCAGCTTAACTACGGGGACTAGCGGGATCCACAATGAGCAGTTCTTC.

The J gene is TRBJ2-7, the V gene TRBV6-1; D is perhaps TRBD1 (6 bases). In germline, CDR1 is MNHNS, CDR2 SASEGT. V was shortened by 1 base and J by 3 bases, with 19 bases between the two germline ends. This CDR3 has 17 residues. Here the CDR3 reads CASSEEFLGQGIYEQYF. The CDR3, as DNA: TGTGCCAGCAGTGAAGAATTTCTGGGGCAGGGGATCTACGAGCAGTACTTC.

The chain joins TRBV28 to TRBJ2-5, with D perhaps matching TRBD2 (5 bases). CDR1 MDHEN and CDR2 SYDVKM come from the germline V gene. V lost 6 bases, J lost 1 base, and 9 bases lay in between. This CDR3 has 13 residues. CDR3 loop: CASRGVPQETQYF. DNA of the CDR3: TGTGCCAGCAGGGGAGTCCCCCAAGAGACCCAGTACTTC.

CDR3: CASSLVPFVGVSYNEQFF. CDR3 in DNA: TGTGCCAGCAGCTTAGTTCCTTTCGTGGGAGTATCCTACAATGAGCAGTTCTTC. This chain joins TRBV7-8 and TRBJ2-1; maybe TRBD2 (5 bases). Trimming cost V 1 base and J 1 base, with 17 bases left between them. Germline V lookup: CDR1 SGHVS, CDR2 FQNEAQ. The CDR3 is made up of 18 amino acids.

The V and J genes are TRBV7-9 and TRBJ1-1; D not certain. The V end was cut by 1 base, the J end by 4 bases, with 16 bases between. Germline V gene lookup returns CDR1 SEHNR and CDR2 FQNEAQ (reference sequence). There are 16 residues in the CDR3. The CDR3 reads CASSLEDVGPGTEAFF. CDR3 nucleotides: TGTGCCAGCAGCTTAGAAGACGTTGGGCCGGGCACTGAAGCTTTCTTT. The full variable domain, with the rest looked up from reference TRBV7-9 and TRBJ1-1, is DTGVSQNPRHKITKRGQNVTFRCDPISEHNRLYWYRQTLGQGPEFLTYFQNEAQLEKSRLLSDRFSAERPKGSFSTLEIQRTEQGDSAMYLCASSLEDVGPGTEAFFGQGTRLTVV.

The J gene is TRBJ1-5, the V gene TRBV28; no reliable D call. The CDR3 is made up of 12 amino acids. V gave up 8 bases and J gave up 5 bases, with 10 bases separating them. CDR1 and CDR2 (germline): MDHEN, SYDVKM. The CDR3 DNA is TGTGCCAGCTGGGGTAGGGATCAGCCCCAGCATTTT. Its translation: CASWGRDQPQHF.

This clone occurred a few times. This rearrangement joins TRBV7-9 to TRBJ2-2; D gene ambiguous. The CDR3 consists of 16 residues. Germline CDR1 reads SEHNR; CDR2 reads FQNEAQ (reference sequence). V shed 5 bases and J shed 1 base, with 14 bases lying between them. This CDR3 reads CASSPRLVLNTGELFF. As DNA, the CDR3 is TGTGCCAGCAGCCCCCGGTTAGTTCTGAACACCGGGGAGCTGTTTTTT.

This rearrangement joins TRBV6-5 to TRBJ2-7, with a weak D call TRBD2 (5 bases). The CDR3 spans 15 residues. Trimming removed 5 bases at V and 4 bases at J, with 18 bases between. The germline V gene has CDR1 MNHEY and CDR2 SVGAGI. The CDR3 DNA reads TGTGCCAGCAGTCCGGGGTCCGGCGGACGGTACGAGCAGTACTTC. It is translated as CASSPGSGGRYEQYF.